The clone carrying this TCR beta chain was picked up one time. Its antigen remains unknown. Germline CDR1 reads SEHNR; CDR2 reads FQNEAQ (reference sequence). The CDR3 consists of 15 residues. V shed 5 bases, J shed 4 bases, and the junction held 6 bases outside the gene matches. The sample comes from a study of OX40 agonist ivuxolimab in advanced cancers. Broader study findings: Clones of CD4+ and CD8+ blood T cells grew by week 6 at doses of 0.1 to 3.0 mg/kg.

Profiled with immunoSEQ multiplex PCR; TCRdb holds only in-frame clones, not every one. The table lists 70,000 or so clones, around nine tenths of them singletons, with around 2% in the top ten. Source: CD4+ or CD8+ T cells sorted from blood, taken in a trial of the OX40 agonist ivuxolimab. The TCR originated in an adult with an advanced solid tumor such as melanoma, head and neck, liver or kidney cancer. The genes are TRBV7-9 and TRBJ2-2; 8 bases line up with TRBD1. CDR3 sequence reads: CASSMTGVATGELFF. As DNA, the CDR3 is TGTGCCAGCAGCATGACAGGGGTTGCCACCGGGGAGCTGTTTTTT.